This paragraph reports one T cell receptor (beta chain). The table came from immunoSEQ multiplex PCR; TCRdb's copy has only in-frame clones and leaves some out. The data contain some 100,000 clones, 92% of them seen just once; the ten biggest clones take up about 3.4%. The data were obtained in a study of OX40 agonist ivuxolimab in advanced cancers. The CDR3 totals 12 residues. The V end lost 0 bases, the J end lost 13 bases, and 7 bases lay between the germline ends. CDR1 LGHNA and CDR2 YSLEER come from the germline V gene. The chain joins TRBV4-3 to TRBJ1-6; D unresolved. Material: CD4+ or CD8+ T cells sorted from blood, obtained in a trial of the OX40 agonist ivuxolimab. The TCR originated in an adult with an advanced solid tumor such as melanoma, head and neck, liver or kidney cancer. The CDR3 sequence: CASSQEGKPLHF. The CDR3 bases are TGCGCCAGCAGCCAAGAGGGAAAGCCCCTCCACTTT.